This T cell receptor (beta chain) is drawn from a study of T cells after posttransplantation cyclophosphamide (dated by TCRdb to 2016 to 2018). About the investigation overall: T cell repertoire reconstitution was tracked by TRB sequencing after myeloablative bone marrow transplantation in which posttransplantation cyclophosphamide was used as GVHD prophylaxis. Blood from all 30 or so PTCy patients with 1-year posttransplant specimens was subjected to TRB sequencing. Antigen receptor sequencing covered samples from 35 to 40 PTCy-treated patients and fewer than 20 of their related bone marrow donors. Public TRB sequences were checked against a database of over 3,600 sequences associated with responses to pathogens, tumor antigens, self-antigens and alloantigens. TRA and TRB clonality were tightly correlated in 10 or so samples, so subsequent TCR analyses focused on TRB only. In 3 patients, up to roughly 3 additional blood samples taken between 2 and 5.2 years after transplant also underwent TRB sequencing, as did pretransplant blood from 4 patients. General conclusions and limits of the study: At 1-2 months, donor-recipient similarity was low but rose over the first year, and the later blood repertoires were often dominated by donor CD8+ memory clones. The TRB repertoires of T cells infiltrating skin or GI tract showed only limited overlap with the TRB repertoires of T cells in blood. Across the roughly 48 patients, TRB clonality was highly associated with recipient CMV seropositivity and CMV reactivation, and diversity with PTCy was similar to that in the CNI/methotrexate controls.

About this clone itself: Its antigen remains undetermined. Base qualities are not at hand, and no much larger clone is one base apart.

Viable CD3+CD4+ or CD3+CD8+ cells that were CCR7+CD45RA+CD45RO-CD95-CD27+CD28+ were classified as naive T cells. On the day of marrow donation, related bone marrow donors gave peripheral blood samples. Mononuclear cells from peripheral blood and bone marrow were separated by Ficoll-Hypaque density centrifugation and then cryopreserved. Sorting of CD4+ and CD8+ T cells, including naive and memory subsets, was performed by FACS on a FACSAria II. V loses 2 bases at its end and J loses 7 bases; junction bases beyond the gene matches: 20. The CDR3 contains 19 residues, cysteine and phenylalanine counted. Only the CDR3 region is kept as DNA, spanning 57 bases read in frame from base 1. In the germline V gene (reference sequence), CDR1 corresponds to MNHEY and CDR2 to SMNVEV. Genomic DNA was used for TRB sequencing, which was performed with the immunoSEQ assay at survey resolution or with the hsTCRB kit. Per the source publication's procedure: Initial read processing used immunoSEQ software, and repertoire analyses used the LymphoSeq R package. For each TRB dataset, clonality was calculated as 1 minus normalized Shannon entropy, and the Gini coefficient was computed as well. Phenotypes of unsorted samples were inferred by mapping TRB sequences from sorted subsets of the recipient or donor onto the same recipient's unsorted samples. TCRdb's version of the immuneACCESS table is confined to in-frame rearrangements and falls short of the full clone set. An unresolved V gene accounts for under half of the shortfall where checked; the remainder is of unknown origin. That table is the source of V, J and clone size, and D and trimming were worked out from the DNA. This sample lists about 16,000 clones; around 94% were detected once. The ten most abundant clones make up around 0.29% of the sample.

Sequencing used naive CD4+ T cells sorted from blood. This sequence was found in a woman aged 50 to 60 in good health and a related stem cell transplant donor. Recombination linked TRBV27 to TRBJ2-1; TRBD1 matches 7 bases in the middle. The CDR3 region has the sequence CASSLRPGLFMTGNNEQFF. The DNA sequence reads TGTGCCAGCAGTTTAAGACCCGGGCTTTTTATGACAGGGAATAATGAGCAGTTCTTC.